Below, one TCR beta chain is given with its context. The study assigned cohorts using participant-reported clinical history. Produced via immunoSEQ multiplex PCR; TCRdb's table is partial and in-frame only. The sample yields about 240,000 clones, around 87% seen once. The data stem from a study of blood T cell repertoires in COVID-19. Study summary: PBMCs, B-cell-depleted T cells, or T cells were the source of the cDNA or gDNA that made up the material.

The CDR3 loop spans 14 amino acids. Germline V lookup: CDR1 SGHRS, CDR2 YFSETQ. The V gene end was trimmed by 4 bases and the J gene end by 6 bases; junction bases not matched to a gene: 4. The chain is built from TRBV5-1 and TRBJ2-2, with 9 positions matching TRBD2. Sequencing was performed on PBMCs or T cells enriched from blood (not recorded which). The source of this sequence is a woman in her 40s with acute COVID-19. The CDR3 here is CASSERLAAGELFF. The CDR3 nucleotides are TGCGCCAGCAGCGAACGACTAGCGGCCGGGGAGCTGTTTTTT. Full variable domain (remainder filled in from reference TRBV5-1 and TRBJ2-2): KAGVTQTPRYLIKTRGQQVTLSCSPISGHRSVSWYQQTPGQGLQFLFEYFSETQRNKGNFPGRFSGRQFSNSRSEMNVSTLELGDSALYLCASSERLAAGELFFGEGSRLTVL.